This paragraph covers one TCR beta chain sequence. What it binds is not known. This CDR3 has 16 amino acids. In germline, CDR1 is SGHRS, CDR2 YFSETQ. Unmatched junction bases numbered 7, after V lost 0 bases and J lost 5 bases. With 60 Vbeta and 13 Jbeta primers, the PCR was carried out. The method was immunoSEQ multiplex PCR; TCRdb's version includes in-frame clones alone and lacks a portion of them. The sample consists of approximately 90,000 clones, nearly 70% of them appearing once. The sample originates from a study of cytomegalovirus exposure and HLA in healthy donors. For the study at large: Ancestry clustering placed 81% of more than 350 genotyped donors in the Caucasian-associated cluster.

Findings and caveats of the study: Analysis was carried out at a later point, and it linked a missense DCLRE1C variant to TCR beta V- and J-gene trimming. Exclusion as indistinguishable affected some V segments, including TRBV6-2 and TRBV6-3. Further analysis, carried out later, found HLA-associated TCR beta chains more clonally expanded than equally common other chains.

This chain links TRBV5-1 with TRBJ2-5, with 10 bases that match TRBD2. The sample was PBMCs. The sequence was collected from a woman between 50 and 59 years old in good health and CMV-seropositive. The CDR3 sequence: CASSLAGLAGAETQYF. Here the CDR3 DNA reads TGCGCCAGCAGCTTGGCGGGGCTAGCGGGAGCCGAGACCCAGTACTTC.